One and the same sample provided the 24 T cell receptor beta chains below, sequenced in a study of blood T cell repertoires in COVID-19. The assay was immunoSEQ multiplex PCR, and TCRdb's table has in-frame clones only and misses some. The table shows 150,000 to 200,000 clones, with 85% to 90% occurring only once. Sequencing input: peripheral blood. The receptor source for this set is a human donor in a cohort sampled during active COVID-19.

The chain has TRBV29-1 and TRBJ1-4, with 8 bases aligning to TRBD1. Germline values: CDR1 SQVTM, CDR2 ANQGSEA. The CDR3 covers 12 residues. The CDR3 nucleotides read TGCAGATTGGACAGGGTGTTTGAAAAACTGTTTTTT. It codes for CRLDRVFEKLFF.

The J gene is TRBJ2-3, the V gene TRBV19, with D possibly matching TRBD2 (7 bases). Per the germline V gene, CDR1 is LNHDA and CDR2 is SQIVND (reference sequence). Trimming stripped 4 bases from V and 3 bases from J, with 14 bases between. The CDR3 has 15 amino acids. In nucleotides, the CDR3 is TGTGCCAGTAGTACCGGGGGGCTAACGACAGATACGCAGTATTTT. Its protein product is CASSTGGLTTDTQYF.

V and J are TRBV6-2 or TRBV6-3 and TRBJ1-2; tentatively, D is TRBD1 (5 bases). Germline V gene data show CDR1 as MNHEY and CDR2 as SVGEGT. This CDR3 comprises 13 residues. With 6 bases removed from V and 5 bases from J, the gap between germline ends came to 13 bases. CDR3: CASSRGHLYGYTF. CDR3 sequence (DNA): TGTGCCAGCAGCCGAGGACACCTTTATGGCTACACCTTC.

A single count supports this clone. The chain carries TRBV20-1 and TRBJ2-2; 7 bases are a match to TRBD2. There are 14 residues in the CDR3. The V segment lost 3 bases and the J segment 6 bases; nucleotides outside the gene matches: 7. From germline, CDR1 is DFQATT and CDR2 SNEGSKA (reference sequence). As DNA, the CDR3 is TGCAGTGCTAGTCCGGGGGGACGGTCCGGGGAGCTGTTTTTT. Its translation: CSASPGGRSGELFF.

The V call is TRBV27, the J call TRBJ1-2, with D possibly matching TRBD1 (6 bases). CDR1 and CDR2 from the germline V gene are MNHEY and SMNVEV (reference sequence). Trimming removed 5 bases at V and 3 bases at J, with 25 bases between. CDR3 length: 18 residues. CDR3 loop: CASSPNQGRRAKDYGYTF. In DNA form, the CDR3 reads TGTGCCAGCAGTCCGAACCAGGGGCGAAGGGCCAAAGACTATGGCTACACCTTC.

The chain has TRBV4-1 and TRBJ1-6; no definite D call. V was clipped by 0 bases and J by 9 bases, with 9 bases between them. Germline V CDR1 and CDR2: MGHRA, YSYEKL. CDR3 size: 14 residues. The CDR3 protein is CASSQDSGPSPLHF. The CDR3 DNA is TGCGCCAGCAGCCAAGATAGCGGCCCTTCACCCCTCCACTTT.

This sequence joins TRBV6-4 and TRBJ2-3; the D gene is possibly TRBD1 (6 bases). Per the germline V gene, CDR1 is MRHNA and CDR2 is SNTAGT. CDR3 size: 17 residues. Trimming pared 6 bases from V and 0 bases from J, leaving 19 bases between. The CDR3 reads CASRARRDKHSTDTQYF. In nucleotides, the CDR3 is TGTGCCAGCAGAGCCAGAAGGGACAAGCATAGCACAGATACGCAGTATTTT.

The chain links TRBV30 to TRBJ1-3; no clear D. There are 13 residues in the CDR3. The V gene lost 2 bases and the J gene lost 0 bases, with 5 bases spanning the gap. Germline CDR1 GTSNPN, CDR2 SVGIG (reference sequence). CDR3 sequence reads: CAWSYYSGNTIYF. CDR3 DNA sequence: TGTGCCTGGAGTTATTACTCTGGAAACACCATATATTTT.

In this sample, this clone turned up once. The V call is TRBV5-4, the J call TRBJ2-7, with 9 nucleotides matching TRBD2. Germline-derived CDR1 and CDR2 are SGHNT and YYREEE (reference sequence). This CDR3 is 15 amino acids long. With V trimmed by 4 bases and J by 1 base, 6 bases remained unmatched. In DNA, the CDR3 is TGTGCCAGCAGCCCGAGGGGACTAGCTTCCTACGAGCAGTACTTC. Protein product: CASSPRGLASYEQYF.

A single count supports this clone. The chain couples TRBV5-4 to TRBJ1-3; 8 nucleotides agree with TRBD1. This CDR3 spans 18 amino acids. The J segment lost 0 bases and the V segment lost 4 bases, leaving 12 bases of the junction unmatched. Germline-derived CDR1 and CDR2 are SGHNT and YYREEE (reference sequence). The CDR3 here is CASSPGQGRKGSGNTIYF. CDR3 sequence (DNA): TGTGCCAGCAGCCCAGGACAGGGCAGGAAAGGCTCTGGAAACACCATATATTTT.

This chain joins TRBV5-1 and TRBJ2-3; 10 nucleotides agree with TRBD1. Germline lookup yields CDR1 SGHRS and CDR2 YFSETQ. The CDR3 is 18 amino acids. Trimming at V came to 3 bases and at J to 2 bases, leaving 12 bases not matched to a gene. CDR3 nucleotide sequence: TGCGCCAGCAGCTCGGCCTGGACAGGGGGTCAGTACACAGATACGCAGTATTTT. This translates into CASSSAWTGGQYTDTQYF.

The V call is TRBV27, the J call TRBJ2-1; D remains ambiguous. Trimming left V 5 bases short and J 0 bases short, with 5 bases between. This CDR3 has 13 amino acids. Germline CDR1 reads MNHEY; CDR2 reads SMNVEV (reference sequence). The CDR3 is CASSGPSYNEQFF. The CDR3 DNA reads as TGTGCCAGCAGTGGCCCCTCCTACAATGAGCAGTTCTTC.

CDR3 coding DNA: TGTGCCAGCAGCTTAGCGCGCGACAGTAAATCACCCCTCCACTTT. Encoded protein: CASSLARDSKSPLHF. This sequence joins TRBV7-2 and TRBJ1-6; possibly TRBD1 for D (5 bases). The CDR3 length is 15 residues. Per germline, CDR1 SGHTA and CDR2 FQGNSA. V was trimmed by 0 bases and J by 10 bases, leaving 13 bases between them. Based on the CDR3 plus reference TRBV7-2 and TRBJ1-6, the full variable domain is GAGVSQSPSNKVTEKGKDVELRCDPISGHTALYWYRQSLGQGLEFLIYFQGNSAPDKSGLPSDRFSAERTGGSVSTLTIQRTQQEDSAVYLCASSLARDSKSPLHFGNGTRLTVT.

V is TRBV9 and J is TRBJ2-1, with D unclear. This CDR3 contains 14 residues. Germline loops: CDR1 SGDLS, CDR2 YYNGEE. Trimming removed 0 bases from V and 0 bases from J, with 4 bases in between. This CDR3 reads CASSVASSYNEQFF. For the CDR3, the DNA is TGTGCCAGCAGCGTAGCCAGCTCCTACAATGAGCAGTTCTTC.

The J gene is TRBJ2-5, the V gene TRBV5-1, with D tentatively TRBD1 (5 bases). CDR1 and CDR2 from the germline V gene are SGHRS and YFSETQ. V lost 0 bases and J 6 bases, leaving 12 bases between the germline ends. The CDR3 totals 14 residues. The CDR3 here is CASSLGQGLKTQYF. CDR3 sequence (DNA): TGCGCCAGCAGCTTGGGCCAGGGATTAAAGACCCAGTACTTC.

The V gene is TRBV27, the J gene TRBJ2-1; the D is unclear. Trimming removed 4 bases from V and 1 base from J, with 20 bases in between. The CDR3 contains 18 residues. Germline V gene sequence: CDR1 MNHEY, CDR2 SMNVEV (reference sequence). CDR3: CASSYAVRRFGSYNEQFF. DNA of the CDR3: TGTGCCAGCAGTTATGCGGTTAGGCGGTTTGGGTCCTACAATGAGCAGTTCTTC.

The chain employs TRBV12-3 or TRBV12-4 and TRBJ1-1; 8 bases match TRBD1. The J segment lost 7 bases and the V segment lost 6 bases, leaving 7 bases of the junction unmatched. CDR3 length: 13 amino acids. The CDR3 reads CASSVDRVGEAFF. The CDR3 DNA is TGTGCCAGCAGCGTGGACAGGGTCGGTGAAGCTTTCTTT.

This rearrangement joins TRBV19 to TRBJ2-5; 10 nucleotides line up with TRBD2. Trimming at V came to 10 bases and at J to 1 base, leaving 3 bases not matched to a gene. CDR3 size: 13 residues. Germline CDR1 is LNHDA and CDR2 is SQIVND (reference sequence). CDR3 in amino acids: CATSGSFQETQYF. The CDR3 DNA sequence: TGTGCCACTAGCGGGAGCTTCCAAGAGACCCAGTACTTC.

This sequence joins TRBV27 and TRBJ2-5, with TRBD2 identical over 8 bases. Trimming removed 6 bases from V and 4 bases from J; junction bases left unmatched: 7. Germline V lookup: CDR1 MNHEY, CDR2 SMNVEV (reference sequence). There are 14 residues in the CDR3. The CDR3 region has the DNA TGTGCCAGCAGCTCCTTTGGACTAGCAGAGACCCAGTACTTC. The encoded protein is CASSSFGLAETQYF.

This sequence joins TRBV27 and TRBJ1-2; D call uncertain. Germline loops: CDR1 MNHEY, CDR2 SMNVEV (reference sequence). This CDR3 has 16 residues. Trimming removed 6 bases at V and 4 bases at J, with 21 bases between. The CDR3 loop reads CASRSPGNRETYGYTF. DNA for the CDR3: TGTGCCAGCAGGTCTCCAGGAAATAGGGAGACCTATGGCTACACCTTC.

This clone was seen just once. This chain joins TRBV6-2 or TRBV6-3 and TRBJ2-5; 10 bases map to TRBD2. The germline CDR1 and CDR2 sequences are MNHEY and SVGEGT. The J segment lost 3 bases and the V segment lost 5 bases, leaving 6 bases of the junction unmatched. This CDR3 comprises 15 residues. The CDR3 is CASSKGLADEETQYF. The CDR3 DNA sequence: TGTGCCAGCAGTAAAGGACTAGCGGATGAAGAGACCCAGTACTTC.

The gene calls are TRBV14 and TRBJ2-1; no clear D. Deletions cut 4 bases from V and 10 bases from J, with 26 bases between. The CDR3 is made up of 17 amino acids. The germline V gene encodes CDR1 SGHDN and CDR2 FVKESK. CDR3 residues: CASSPKEVIPMLIEQFF. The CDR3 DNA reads TGTGCCAGCAGCCCAAAAGAGGTGATACCGATGCTGATAGAGCAGTTCTTC.

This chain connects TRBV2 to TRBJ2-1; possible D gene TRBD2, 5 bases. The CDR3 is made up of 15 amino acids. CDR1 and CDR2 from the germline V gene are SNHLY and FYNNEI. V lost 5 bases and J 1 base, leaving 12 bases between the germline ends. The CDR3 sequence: CASSRRKASYNEQFF. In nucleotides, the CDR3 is TGTGCCAGCAGTAGGAGGAAAGCGTCCTACAATGAGCAGTTCTTC. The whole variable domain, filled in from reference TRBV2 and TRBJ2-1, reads EPEVTQTPSHQVTQMGQEVILRCVPISNHLYFYWYRQILGQKVEFLVSFYNNEISEKSEIFDDQFSVERPDGSNFTLKIRSTKLEDSAMYFCASSRRKASYNEQFFGPGTRLTVL.

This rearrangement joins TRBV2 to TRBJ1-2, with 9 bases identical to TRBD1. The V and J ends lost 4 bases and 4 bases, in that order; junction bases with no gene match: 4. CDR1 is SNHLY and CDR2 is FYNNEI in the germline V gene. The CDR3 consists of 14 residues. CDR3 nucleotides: TGTGCCAGCAGTGTCGACAGGGGGGCCTATGGCTACACCTTC. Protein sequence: CASSVDRGAYGYTF.